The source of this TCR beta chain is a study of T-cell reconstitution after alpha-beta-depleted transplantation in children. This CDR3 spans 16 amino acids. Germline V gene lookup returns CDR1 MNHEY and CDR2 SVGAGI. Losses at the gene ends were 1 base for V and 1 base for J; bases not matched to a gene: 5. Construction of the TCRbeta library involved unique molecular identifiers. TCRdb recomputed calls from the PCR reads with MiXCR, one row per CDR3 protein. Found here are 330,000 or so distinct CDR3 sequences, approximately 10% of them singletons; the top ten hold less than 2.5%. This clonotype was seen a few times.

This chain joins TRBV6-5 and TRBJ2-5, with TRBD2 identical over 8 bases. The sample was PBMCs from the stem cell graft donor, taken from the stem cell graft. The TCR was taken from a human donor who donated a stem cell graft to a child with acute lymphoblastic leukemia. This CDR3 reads CASSYFVAGTQETQYF. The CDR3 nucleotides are TGTGCCAGCAGTTACTTTGTAGCGGGAACCCAAGAGACCCAGTACTTC.